This T cell receptor (beta chain) appears in the sequencing data of a study of Graves' ophthalmopathy and Graves' hyperthyroidism. Study-level findings and limits: Discrimination between ophthalmopathy and stable hyperthyroidism by a 13-signature model showed more than 85% sensitivity and less than 84% specificity. A majority of expanded thyroid clonotypes exceeding 0.001 frequency were likewise present in blood.

The study amplified TCR beta CDR3 regions using RNA transcripts. RT-PCR with HTBI primers came first, then second-round multiplex PCR. TCRdb fed the multiplex PCR reads into MiXCR, producing one record per CDR3 protein. The sample holds around 1.1 million distinct CDR3 sequences, about two fifths seen once. The study excluded patients with other autoimmune diseases, uncontrolled infections, pregnancy or lactation. Orbital computed tomography, thyroid ultrasound, TRAb, serum thyroxine and clinical symptoms formed the basis of diagnosis. A note on this clonotype: Its antigen is still unknown.

The V and J ends lost 6 bases and 8 bases, in that order; junction bases with no gene match: 7. Germline V gene lookup returns CDR1 ENHRY and CDR2 SYGVKD. The CDR3 has 13 residues. Sequencing was done on a sample of peripheral blood or thyroid tissue (not recorded which). This TCR derives from an adult man with Graves' hyperthyroidism. This chain connects TRBV10-3 to TRBJ1-2; 9 bases map to TRBD1. CDR3: CAISGGQGHGYTF. Here the CDR3 DNA reads TGTGCCATCAGCGGGGGACAGGGCCACGGCTACACCTTC.